What follows describes a single T cell receptor beta chain. It has no known antigen specificity. Base qualities are not provided; no much larger clone lies one nucleotide away. The immunoSEQ v3 hsTCRB kit was used to amplify TCR beta CDR3 regions from genomic DNA through bias-controlled multiplex PCR. The TCR libraries were sequenced on an Illumina NextSeq 500 to about 2 million read pairs for survey level or about 4.5-6 million read pairs for deep level. From the authors' description of their analysis: The immunoSEQ Analyzer software assigned V, D and J genes, filtered out non-productive sequences, and reported clonality. Repertoires were compared using productive Simpson clonality and Morisita overlap index of productive TRB rearrangements between infused TIL and blood. Absolute clonotype counts in blood were estimated by multiplying the lymphocyte count by the CD3+ fraction and by the productive frequency of the clone. TCRdb took over this immuneACCESS table, retaining in-frame rearrangements with V and J assigned. Such tables are incomplete; in checked studies, under half of the missing clones stem from an unresolved V gene, and the remainder is unexplained. D and trimming were read from the DNA, whereas the V and J calls and clone size are those reported in that table. In all, the sample holds 25,000 to 35,000 clones, and just under 75% of those were seen once. The ten largest clones add up to 2.5% to 3% of the sample.

Trimming removed 7 bases from V and 2 bases from J, leaving 12 bases between the germline ends. For CDR1 and CDR2, the germline V gene lists SQVTM and ANQGSEA. Its CDR3 holds 13 amino acids, cysteine through phenylalanine. This entry keeps only the CDR3 DNA: 39 bases, framed from base 1. This specimen comes from a study of TIL therapy for anti-PD-1-resistant metastatic lung cancer (dated by TCRdb to the early 2020s). Background for the entire study: Before any PD-1/PD-L1 blockade was given, tumors were harvested, nivolumab was then administered, and patients who progressed went on to receive lymphodepletion, an infusion of expanded TIL, and IL-2. Across the cohort, whole-exome sequencing showed a median non-synonymous tumor mutation burden of roughly 1.5 mutations per megabase. Tumor and peripheral blood T cell receptor beta sequencing was used to track clonotypes across tumor, expanded TIL product and serial blood samples. Enrolled patients had a median age of approximately 49 years (range about 35-80) and a median tumor PD-L1 proportion score of around 5.9%. Most of the cohort had lung adenocarcinoma, a handful of tumors were EGFR-mutant and two were ALK-rearranged, and half of the patients were current or former smokers.

This specimen's time point label, interpreted: pre-treatment sample, taken before nivolumab and TIL therapy. Adults with stage 4 NSCLC were enrolled in a dual-center phase I trial from October 2017 to early 2020. Samples were obtained from a single-arm, open-label phase I trial in which tumor-infiltrating lymphocyte therapy with nivolumab was evaluated in advanced non-small cell lung cancer. Blood mononuclear cells were isolated from EDTA tubes by Ficoll gradient and were snap-frozen as pellets, and DNA was extracted with a Qiagen mini-prep kit. Here is what the overall study found, with its caveats: Generalizability was limited because the cohort was highly selected, with more treatment-naive, never-smoker and oncogene-addicted patients included than is typical. Clonotypes from the infused TIL partially replaced the baseline peripheral repertoire and then declined over months, and persistence showed no apparent association with response. The study protocol defined all tumor marker inferences as exploratory.

Sequencing used blood, obtained at baseline. The TCR comes from a woman between 30 and 79 years old with non-small cell lung cancer. The chain links TRBV29-1 with TRBJ1-5, with the identity of the D gene unclear. The CDR3 sequence is CSASFGRNQPQHF. The sequenced DNA is TGCAGCGCCAGTTTCGGCCGCAATCAGCCCCAGCATTTT.